Sequencing of this T cell receptor beta chain was carried out in a study of Graves' ophthalmopathy and Graves' hyperthyroidism. General study results and limits: Sensitivity of over 60% and specificity of approximately 76% were achieved by the model that predicted ophthalmopathy progression. In blood, most expanded thyroid clonotypes above 0.001 frequency were also detected.

CDR3 regions of TCR beta were amplified from RNA transcripts. The authors performed first-round RT-PCR with HTBI primers and then a second-round multiplex PCR. TCRdb recomputed calls from the multiplex PCR reads with MiXCR, one row per CDR3 protein. The sample contains nearly 400,000 distinct CDR3 sequences, around 18% of which appear only once. This clonotype was detected ten times or more. Antigen: not known. In donors with ophthalmopathy, activity was moderate-to-severe, with CAS ≥3, NOSPECS ≥4 and duration under 3 months. Other autoimmune diseases, uncontrolled infections, pregnancy or lactation led to the exclusion of patients. The material sequenced was peripheral blood. The source is a woman aged 18-29 years with Graves' ophthalmopathy.

The CDR3 bases are TGTGCCAGCAGTCGGCTAGCCGCCTCAATGGGGGAGACCCAGTACTTC. This translates into CASSRLAASMGETQYF. V is TRBV6-1 and J is TRBJ2-5; perhaps TRBD2 as D (5 bases). CDR3 length: 16 residues. Trimming shortened V by 5 bases and J by 5 bases, and 21 bases separated the two germline ends. The germline gives CDR1 MNHNS, CDR2 SASEGT.